This T cell receptor beta chain was sequenced for a study of CD8+ T cells in alopecia areata. General study findings and limits: Under tofacitinib, fewer expanded CD8+ clones appeared among the top 100 scalp clones. Scalp repertoires also include resident alphabeta T cells from normal skin. For lesional scalp, especially alopecia totalis/universalis, clonality was higher than in normal scalp.

The CDR3 spans 16 residues. V trimming: 4 bases; J trimming: 0 bases; junction bases outside the gene matches: 5. Germline V gives CDR1 LGHNA, CDR2 YSLEER. Comments on this clone: What it binds is not known.

RNA was extracted and reverse transcribed into cDNA as the sequencing template. The repertoire was sequenced with immunoSEQ multiplex PCR; TCRdb's copy has only in-frame clones and lacks some. The data show over 250,000 clones, roughly 63% seen once. Described treatment: oral pan-JAK inhibitor, 5-10 mg twice daily. Starting from PBMCs, sorting isolated CD4+ and CD8+ T cells. The sequences come from CD4+ T cells sorted from blood, collected around week 54, from a patient treated with tofacitinib. The chain combines TRBV4-3 with TRBJ1-3; TRBD1 matches at 8 bases. The TCR comes from a human donor with alopecia areata. CDR3: CASSRDRLSSGNTIYF. The CDR3 DNA follows: TGCGCCAGCAGCCGGGACAGGTTAAGCTCTGGAAACACCATATATTTT.